The 2 T cell receptor beta chains below all came from one sample that was sequenced in a study of regulatory T cells in long-lasting Graves disease. Described time point: newly diagnosed GD, antithyroid drugs for less than 3 months. With RNA extracted from PBMCs as input, the TCR library was made. TCR beta libraries were built with iRepertoire HTBI primers and Arm-PCR of CDR3 regions. From the multiplex PCR reads, TCRdb called clonotypes with MiXCR, one entry per CDR3 protein. In the table there are 400,000 to 500,000 distinct CDR3 sequences, 15% to 20% of which are singletons. These same data were also listed under a study on T cells in Graves' hyperthyroidism and ophthalmopathy.

The source was peripheral blood mononuclear cells (PBMCs), collected at new diagnosis, from a patient treated with antithyroid drugs. The receptors were sampled from a woman younger than 30 with Graves disease.

This clonotype appeared many times. The CDR3 region is CASSYYPGRSNEQFF. DNA for the CDR3: TGTGCCAGCAGTTACTATCCCGGGCGTTCAAATGAGCAGTTCTTC. The chain is built from TRBV6-5 and TRBJ2-1; D ambiguous. The V end lost 1 base, the J end lost 7 bases, and 14 bases lay between the germline ends. Germline assignment: CDR1 MNHEY and CDR2 SVGAGI. The CDR3 is made up of 15 amino acids.

This clonotype was seen repeatedly, ten times or more. The chain couples TRBV2 to TRBJ2-3; weak D call: TRBD2 (7 bases). Trimming took off 8 bases at V and 0 bases at J, with 12 bases between the two ends. Germline V gene lookup returns CDR1 SNHLY and CDR2 FYNNEI. The CDR3 loop spans 14 amino acids. The CDR3 loop is CASGGAYSTDTQYF. CDR3 DNA: TGTGCCAGCGGGGGGGCTTATAGCACAGATACGCAGTATTTT.